The TCR beta chain under discussion was sequenced for a study of CD8 T cells in ankylosing spondylitis. General study points: Ankylosing spondylitis blood appeared to carry a characteristic TCR beta motif of several highly homologous variants.

This clonotype was seen a few times. Its antigen is currently unknown. Germline V gene sequence: CDR1 SGHRS, CDR2 YFSETQ. CDR3 length: 15 residues. With V trimmed by 1 base and J by 7 bases, 9 bases remained unmatched. From the 5' RACE reads, TCRdb called clonotypes with MiXCR, one entry per CDR3 protein. The top ten clones hold approximately 15% of a sample with 300,000 to 400,000 distinct CDR3 sequences, more than 20% of them seen once. This clonotype originated in a male donor with ankylosing spondylitis. Sequenced sample: blood, either unsorted or a sorted T cell fraction (not recorded which). V gene TRBV5-1 combines with J gene TRBJ2-3, with 7 bases that match TRBD1. For the CDR3, the DNA is TGCGCCAGCAGCTTGTACAGGGGTCCGCCGAATACGCAGTATTTT. This encodes CASSLYRGPPNTQYF.